Listed below are T cell receptor beta chains from one sample, sequenced in a study of blood T cell repertoires in COVID-19. The assay was immunoSEQ multiplex PCR, and TCRdb's table has in-frame clones only and misses some. The data hold about 230,000 clones, with about 91% observed a single time. The sequencing input was PBMCs or T cells enriched from blood (not recorded which). These TCRs come from a woman between 40 and 50 years old with acute COVID-19. Both conserved end residues are part of each CDR3. A D gene is named only where the DNA matches it firmly. Rows may omit the clone size; those that give it use once, few, many or a size class.

j_gene: TRBJ2-1; d_gene: TRBD1; abundance: -; v_gene: TRBV5-6; CDR3nt: TGTGCCAGCAGCGCGGACAGGGGGATGACCTACAATGAGCAGTTCTTC; CDR3aa: CASSADRGMTYNEQFF
j_gene: TRBJ1-1; d_gene: -; abundance: once; v_gene: TRBV7-2; CDR3nt: TGTGCCAGCAGCATCCGCGGGGGGGGATCGAACACTGAAGCTTTCTTT; CDR3aa: CASSIRGGGSNTEAFF
j_gene: TRBJ2-2; d_gene: -; abundance: -; v_gene: TRBV9; CDR3nt: TGTGCCAGCAGCCCAGTGGCGGGGGCGGGCGGGGAGCTGTTTTTT; CDR3aa: CASSPVAGAGGELFF
j_gene: TRBJ2-6; d_gene: -; abundance: once; v_gene: TRBV7-9; CDR3nt: TGTGCCAGCAGCTTAGGAAGAGGACTTGTGAGTGGGGCCAACGTCCTGACTTTC; CDR3aa: CASSLGRGLVSGANVLTF
j_gene: TRBJ2-7; d_gene: TRBD1; abundance: -; v_gene: TRBV27; CDR3nt: TGTGCCAGCAGTGTTACCGGGACAGGCTTTTACGAGCAGTACTTC; CDR3aa: CASSVTGTGFYEQYF
j_gene: TRBJ1-1; d_gene: TRBD1; abundance: -; v_gene: TRBV5-1; CDR3nt: TGCGCCAGCAGGTCCGGGACAGGGGGTGTTGAAGCTTTCTTT; CDR3aa: CASRSGTGGVEAFF
j_gene: TRBJ2-2; d_gene: -; abundance: -; v_gene: TRBV9; CDR3nt: TGTGCCAGCAGGGACAGAAACACCGGGGAGCTGTTTTTT; CDR3aa: CASRDRNTGELFF
j_gene: TRBJ1-5; d_gene: -; abundance: once; v_gene: TRBV4-3; CDR3nt: TGCGCCAGCAGCCAAGCTCTTCAGGGGACCCAGCATTTT; CDR3aa: CASSQALQGTQHF
j_gene: TRBJ2-1; d_gene: TRBD2; abundance: -; v_gene: TRBV18; CDR3nt: TGTGCCAGCTCACCCCCGGGACTAGTGGCTCGTGAGCAGTTCTTC; CDR3aa: CASSPPGLVAREQFF
j_gene: TRBJ2-1; d_gene: -; abundance: few; v_gene: TRBV20-1; CDR3nt: TGCAGTGCTAGTGAGCGCAGCCGGAGAATCTACAATGAGCAGTTCTTC; CDR3aa: CSASERSRRIYNEQFF
j_gene: TRBJ1-5; d_gene: -; abundance: -; v_gene: TRBV28; CDR3nt: TGTGCCAGCAGGTTCTCCGGGGTGGGGAATCAGCCCCAGCATTTT; CDR3aa: CASRFSGVGNQPQHF
j_gene: TRBJ1-2; d_gene: -; abundance: -; v_gene: TRBV28; CDR3nt: TGTGCCAGCAGTTTGAAATTTAGGGGAGGGAACTATGGCTACACCTTC; CDR3aa: CASSLKFRGGNYGYTF
j_gene: TRBJ1-1; d_gene: TRBD1; abundance: -; v_gene: TRBV9; CDR3nt: TGTGCCAGCAGCGGCGGACAGGGGGCGCCCACTGAAGCTTTCTTT; CDR3aa: CASSGGQGAPTEAFF
j_gene: TRBJ2-3; d_gene: TRBD2; abundance: -; v_gene: TRBV12-5; CDR3nt: TGTGCTAGTGGTTTGGTACAGGGACTAGCGGGAGGGCCACCGAGCACAGATACGCAGTATTTT; CDR3aa: CASGLVQGLAGGPPSTDTQYF
j_gene: TRBJ1-1; d_gene: TRBD1; abundance: -; v_gene: TRBV30; CDR3nt: TGTGCCTGGAGTGTGGGACAGGGGGCTGGTGAAGCTTTCTTT; CDR3aa: CAWSVGQGAGEAFF
j_gene: TRBJ1-2; d_gene: TRBD1; abundance: -; v_gene: TRBV9; CDR3nt: TGTGCCAGCAGCCCCCCGCAGGGGGTTGTTGGCTACACCTTC; CDR3aa: CASSPPQGVVGYTF
j_gene: TRBJ1-2; d_gene: TRBD1; abundance: -; v_gene: TRBV7-2; CDR3nt: TGTGCCAGCAGCTTACAGGGGGCATCGTATGGCTACACCTTC; CDR3aa: CASSLQGASYGYTF
j_gene: TRBJ1-1; d_gene: -; abundance: -; v_gene: TRBV7-2; CDR3nt: TGTGCCAGCAGCTTGGGGGCAGGAAGCGACACTGAAGCTTTCTTT; CDR3aa: CASSLGAGSDTEAFF
j_gene: TRBJ2-2; d_gene: TRBD1; abundance: -; v_gene: TRBV15; CDR3nt: TGTGCCACCAACGCAGGGGGTCCGAACACCGGGGAGCTGTTTTTT; CDR3aa: CATNAGGPNTGELFF
j_gene: TRBJ1-1; d_gene: -; abundance: -; v_gene: TRBV6-5; CDR3nt: TGTGCCAGCAGACCCATCCGTACGGGGGAAGCTTTCTTT; CDR3aa: CASRPIRTGEAFF